Sequencing of this T cell receptor beta chain was carried out in a study of blood T cell repertoires in COVID-19. Study-level information: Samples came from the United States, Italy and Spain, spanning acute and convalescent COVID-19. The analysed material was cDNA or gDNA that came from T cells, B-cell-depleted T cells, or PBMCs.

The authors' processing: Estimation of nucleated cell counts relied on the amplification of reference gene primers. Only in-frame clones appear in the TCRdb table, and some are missing; sequencing was by immunoSEQ multiplex PCR. V and J calls plus clone size are reproduced from that table; the DNA served to infer D and trimming. The sample holds roughly 260,000 clones; around 82% are singletons and the top ten take less than 4%. The sample consisted of peripheral blood. The receptor was isolated from a woman aged 18 to 35 with acute or convalescent COVID-19.

The CDR3 region is CASSRKGLAGGGAETQYF. The CDR3 DNA sequence: TGTGCCAGCAGCCGTAAGGGGCTAGCGGGAGGGGGGGCGGAGACCCAGTACTTC. This rearrangement joins TRBV27 to TRBJ2-5; 12 nucleotides agree with TRBD2. Germline V lookup: CDR1 MNHEY, CDR2 SMNVEV (reference sequence). The CDR3 is made up of 18 amino acids. With 6 bases clipped from V and 5 bases from J, the junction kept 16 bases outside the gene matches.